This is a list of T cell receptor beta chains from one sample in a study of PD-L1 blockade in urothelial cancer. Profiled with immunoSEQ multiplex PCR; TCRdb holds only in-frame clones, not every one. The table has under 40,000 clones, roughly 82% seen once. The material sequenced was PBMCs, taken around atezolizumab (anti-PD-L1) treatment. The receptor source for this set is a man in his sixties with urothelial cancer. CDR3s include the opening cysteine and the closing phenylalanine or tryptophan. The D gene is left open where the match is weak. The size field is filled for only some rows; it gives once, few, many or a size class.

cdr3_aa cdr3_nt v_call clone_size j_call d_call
CASSEVTGLISYNEQFF TGTGCCAGCAGTGAAGTGACAGGGCTTATCTCCTACAATGAGCAGTTCTTC TRBV2 NA TRBJ2-1 TRBD1
CASSFTTERNTGELFF TGTGCCAGCAGCTTCACCACAGAGAGGAACACCGGGGAGCTGTTTTTT TRBV7-6 NA TRBJ2-2 NA
CASSDSSGGADTQYF TGTGCCAGCAGTGACTCTAGCGGGGGGGCAGATACGCAGTATTTT TRBV6-4 NA TRBJ2-3 TRBD2
CASSVRHPNTEAFF TGCGCCAGCAGCGTGAGACATCCGAACACTGAAGCTTTCTTT TRBV5-1 once TRBJ1-1 NA
CASSATANYGYTF TGTGCCAGCAGTGCGACAGCAAACTATGGCTACACCTTC TRBV6-1 NA TRBJ1-2 NA
CASSSMSGRDTEAFF TGTGCCAGCAGTTCAATGTCGGGTCGGGACACTGAAGCTTTCTTT TRBV28 NA TRBJ1-1 NA
CASSFGGQGVNIQYF TGTGCCAGCAGTTTTGGGGGGCAGGGGGTGAACATTCAGTACTTC TRBV5-4 NA TRBJ2-4 NA
CASSVMGGQPQHF TGTGCCAGCAGTGTGATGGGCGGGCAGCCCCAGCATTTT TRBV2 NA TRBJ1-5 NA
CASSKRQNSNQPQHF TGTGCCAGTAGCAAGAGACAGAATAGCAATCAGCCCCAGCATTTT TRBV19 NA TRBJ1-5 NA
CASSYSTGVTEAFF TGTGCCAGCAGTTACTCGACAGGGGTCACTGAAGCTTTCTTT TRBV6-5 medium-sized TRBJ1-1 TRBD1
CASSFGRGQNYEQYF TGCGCCAGCAGCTTTGGGCGCGGACAGAACTACGAGCAGTACTTC TRBV5-1 NA TRBJ2-7 NA
CASSLWGTASYEQYF TGTGCCAGCAGTTTATGGGGGACAGCCTCCTACGAGCAGTACTTC TRBV28 once TRBJ2-7 TRBD1
CASRGPIGMGNSPLHF TGTGCCAGCAGAGGCCCGATCGGGATGGGGAATTCACCCCTCCACTTT TRBV2 few TRBJ1-6 NA
CASSPGDNQPQHF TGTGCCAGCAGTCCAGGTGACAATCAGCCCCAGCATTTT TRBV28 NA TRBJ1-5 NA
CASSLDGRRENTIYF TGCGCCAGCAGCTTGGACGGTAGGCGGGAAAACACCATATATTTT TRBV5-1 NA TRBJ1-3 NA
CASSISRVINNEQFF TGTGCCAGTAGTATCTCCAGGGTTATCAACAATGAGCAGTTCTTC TRBV19 NA TRBJ2-1 NA
CASSSQGILNTEAFF TGTGCCAGTAGTTCCCAGGGAATTCTTAACACTGAAGCTTTCTTT TRBV19 NA TRBJ1-1 NA
CASSIPGLSTEAFF TGTGCCAGTAGTATCCCGGGGTTAAGCACTGAAGCTTTCTTT TRBV19 NA TRBJ1-1 NA
CASRLDRANTEAFF TGTGCCAGTAGACTGGACAGGGCGAACACTGAAGCTTTCTTT TRBV19 NA TRBJ1-1 TRBD1
CASSQGGSGGKHTDTQYF TGTGCCAGCAGCCAAGGAGGTAGCGGGGGGAAGCACACAGATACGCAGTATTTT TRBV4-2 NA TRBJ2-3 TRBD2
CASSEPGLAGKQYF TGTGCCAGCAGTGAGCCGGGACTAGCGGGAAAGCAGTACTTC TRBV6-1 few TRBJ2-7 TRBD2
CASSLRTGDNEQFF TGTGCCAGCAGCTTACGGACAGGGGACAATGAGCAGTTCTTC TRBV11-3 NA TRBJ2-1 TRBD1
CASSPTGAATNEKLFF TGTGCCAGCTCACCAACAGGGGCCGCAACTAATGAAAAACTGTTTTTT TRBV18 NA TRBJ1-4 TRBD1
CASSLSGTGWEQYF TGCGCCAGCAGCTTGTCCGGGACAGGGTGGGAGCAGTACTTC TRBV5-1 NA TRBJ2-5 TRBD1
CASSEGGATDTQYF TGTGCCAGCAGTGAGGGGGGTGCCACAGATACGCAGTATTTT TRBV6-4 NA TRBJ2-3 NA
CASSESPGADSPLHF TGTGCCAGCAGTGAATCCCCAGGGGCAGATTCACCCCTCCACTTT TRBV6-1 NA TRBJ1-6 NA
CASSSNREGGTDTQYF TGTGCCAGCAGCTCCAATAGGGAGGGGGGTACAGATACGCAGTATTTT TRBV7-6 NA TRBJ2-3 NA
CASSLATSSYNEQFF TGTGCCAGCAGTCTAGCGACGAGCTCCTACAATGAGCAGTTCTTC TRBV7-2 NA TRBJ2-1 NA
CASSFYEGAETQYF TGTGCCAGCAGCTTTTACGAGGGGGCGGAGACCCAGTACTTC TRBV7-9 NA TRBJ2-5 TRBD1
CASSRQQVNEKLFF TGTGCCAGCAGCCGTCAACAGGTGAATGAAAAACTGTTTTTT TRBV5-6 NA TRBJ1-4 NA
CASGNRVLNEQFF TGTGCCAGTGGGAACAGGGTGCTCAATGAGCAGTTCTTC TRBV19 NA TRBJ2-1 NA
CASSYPSDGETQYF TGTGCCAGCAGCTACCCCAGTGACGGGGAGACCCAGTACTTC TRBV11-2 once TRBJ2-5 NA
CASSVGPGEQFF TGTGCCAGCAGCGTAGGCCCCGGTGAGCAGTTCTTC TRBV9 NA TRBJ2-1 NA
CAWSRDRPYGYTF TGTGCCTGGAGCCGGGACAGGCCCTATGGCTACACCTTC TRBV30 NA TRBJ1-2 TRBD1
CASSPTGKRNTGELFF TGTGCCAGCAGCCCGACAGGGAAGCGAAACACCGGGGAGCTGTTTTTT TRBV7-9 NA TRBJ2-2 TRBD1
CASKGQGFVDEQFF TGTGCCAGCAAGGGACAGGGGTTCGTCGATGAGCAGTTCTTC TRBV2 NA TRBJ2-1 TRBD1